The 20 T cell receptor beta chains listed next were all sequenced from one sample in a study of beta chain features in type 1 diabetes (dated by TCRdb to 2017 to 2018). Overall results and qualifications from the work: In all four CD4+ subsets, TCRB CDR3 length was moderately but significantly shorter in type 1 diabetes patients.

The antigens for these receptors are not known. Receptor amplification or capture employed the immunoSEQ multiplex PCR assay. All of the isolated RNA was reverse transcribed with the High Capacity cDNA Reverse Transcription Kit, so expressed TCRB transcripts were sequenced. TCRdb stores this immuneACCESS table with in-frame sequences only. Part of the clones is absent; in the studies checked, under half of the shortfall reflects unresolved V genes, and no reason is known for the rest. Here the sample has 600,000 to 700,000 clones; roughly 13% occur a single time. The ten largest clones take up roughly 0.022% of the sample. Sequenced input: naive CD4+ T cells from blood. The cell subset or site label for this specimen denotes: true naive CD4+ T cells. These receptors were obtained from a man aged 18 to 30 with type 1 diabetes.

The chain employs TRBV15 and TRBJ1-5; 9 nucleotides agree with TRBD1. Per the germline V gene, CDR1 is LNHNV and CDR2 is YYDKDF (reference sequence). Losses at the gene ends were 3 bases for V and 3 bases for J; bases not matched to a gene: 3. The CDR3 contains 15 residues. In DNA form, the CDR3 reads TGTGCCACCAGCAGGTGGACAGGGGACAATCAGCCCCAGCATTTT. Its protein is CATSRWTGDNQPQHF.

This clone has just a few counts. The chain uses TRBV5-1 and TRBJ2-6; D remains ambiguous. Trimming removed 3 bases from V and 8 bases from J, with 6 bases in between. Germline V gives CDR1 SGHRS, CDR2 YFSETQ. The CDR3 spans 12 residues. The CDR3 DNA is TGCGCCAGCAGCTCCGGACCCAACGTCCTGACTTTC. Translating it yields CASSSGPNVLTF.

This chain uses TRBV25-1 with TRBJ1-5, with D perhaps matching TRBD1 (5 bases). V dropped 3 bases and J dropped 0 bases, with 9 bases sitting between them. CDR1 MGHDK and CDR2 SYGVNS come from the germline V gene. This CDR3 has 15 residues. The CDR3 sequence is CASSDQGFSNQPQHF. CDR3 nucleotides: TGTGCCAGCAGTGATCAGGGATTTAGCAATCAGCCCCAGCATTTT.

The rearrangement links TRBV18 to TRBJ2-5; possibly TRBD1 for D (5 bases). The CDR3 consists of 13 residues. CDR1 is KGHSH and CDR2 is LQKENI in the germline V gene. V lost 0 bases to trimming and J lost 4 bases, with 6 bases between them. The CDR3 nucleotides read TGTGCCAGCTCACCACCTGGGGCAGAGACCCAGTACTTC. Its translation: CASSPPGAETQYF.

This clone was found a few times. The CDR3 here is CASSPFLHSGANVLTF. The CDR3 DNA reads TGTGCCAGCTCACCGTTTCTGCACTCTGGGGCCAACGTCCTGACTTTC. The chain has TRBV18 and TRBJ2-6; D is ambiguous. Germline V gene sequence: CDR1 KGHSH, CDR2 LQKENI. The CDR3 sequence is 16 residues long. Trimming shortened V by 3 bases and J by 0 bases, and 9 bases separated the two germline ends.

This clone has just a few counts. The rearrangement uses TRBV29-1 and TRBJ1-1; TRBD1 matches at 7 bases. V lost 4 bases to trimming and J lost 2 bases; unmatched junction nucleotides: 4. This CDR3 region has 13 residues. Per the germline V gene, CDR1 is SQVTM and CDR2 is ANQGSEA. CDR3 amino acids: CSVAEGANTEAFF. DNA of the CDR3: TGCAGCGTTGCAGAGGGGGCCAACACTGAAGCTTTCTTT.

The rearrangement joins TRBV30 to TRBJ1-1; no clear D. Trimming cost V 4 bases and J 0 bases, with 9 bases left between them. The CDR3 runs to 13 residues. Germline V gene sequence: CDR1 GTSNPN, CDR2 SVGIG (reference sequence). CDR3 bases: TGTGCCTGGAATTTGGGAGTGAACACTGAAGCTTTCTTT. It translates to CAWNLGVNTEAFF.

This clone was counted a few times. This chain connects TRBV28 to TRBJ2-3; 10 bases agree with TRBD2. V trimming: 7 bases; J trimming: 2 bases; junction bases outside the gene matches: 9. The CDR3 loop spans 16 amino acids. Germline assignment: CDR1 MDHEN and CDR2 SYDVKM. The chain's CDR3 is CASTLAGAFNTDTQYF. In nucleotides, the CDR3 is TGTGCCAGCACTCTAGCGGGGGCCTTCAACACAGATACGCAGTATTTT.

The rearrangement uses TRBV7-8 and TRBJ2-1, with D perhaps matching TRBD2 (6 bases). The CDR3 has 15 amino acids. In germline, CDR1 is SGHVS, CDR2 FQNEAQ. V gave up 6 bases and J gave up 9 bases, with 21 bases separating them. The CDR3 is CASSTKAGLGGEQFF. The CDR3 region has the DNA TGTGCCAGCAGTACCAAGGCGGGGCTCGGGGGTGAGCAGTTCTTC.

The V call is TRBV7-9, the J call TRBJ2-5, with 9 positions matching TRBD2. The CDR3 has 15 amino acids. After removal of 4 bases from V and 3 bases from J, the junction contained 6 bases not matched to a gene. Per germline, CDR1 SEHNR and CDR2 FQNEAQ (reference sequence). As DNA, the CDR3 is TGTGCCAGCAGCTCTAGGGCTAGCGGGGAAGAGACCCAGTACTTC. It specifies CASSSRASGEETQYF. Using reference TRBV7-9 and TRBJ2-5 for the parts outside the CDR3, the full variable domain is DTGVSQNPRHKITKRGQNVTFRCDPISEHNRLYWYRQTLGQGPEFLTYFQNEAQLEKSRLLSDRFSAERPKGSFSTLEIQRTEQGDSAMYLCASSSRASGEETQYFGPGTRLLVL.

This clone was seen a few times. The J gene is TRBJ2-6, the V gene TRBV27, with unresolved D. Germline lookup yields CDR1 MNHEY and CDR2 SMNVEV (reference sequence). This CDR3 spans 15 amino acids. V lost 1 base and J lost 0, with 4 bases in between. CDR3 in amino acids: CASSLLGSGANVLTF. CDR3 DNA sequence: TGTGCCAGCAGTTTATTGGGCTCTGGGGCCAACGTCCTGACTTTC.

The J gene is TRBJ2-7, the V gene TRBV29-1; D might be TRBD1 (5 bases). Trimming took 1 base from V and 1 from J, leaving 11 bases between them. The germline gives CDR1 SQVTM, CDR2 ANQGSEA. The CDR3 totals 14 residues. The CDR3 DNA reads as TGCAGCGTTGAAGCAGGGATAGAGTCCTACGAGCAGTACTTC. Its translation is CSVEAGIESYEQYF.

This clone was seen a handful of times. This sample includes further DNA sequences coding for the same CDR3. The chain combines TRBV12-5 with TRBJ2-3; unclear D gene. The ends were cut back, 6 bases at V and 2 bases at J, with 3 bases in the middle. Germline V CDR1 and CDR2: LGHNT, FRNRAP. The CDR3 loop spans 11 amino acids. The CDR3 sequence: CASGLTDTQYF. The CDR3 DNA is TGTGCTAGTGGCCTCACAGATACGCAGTATTTT.

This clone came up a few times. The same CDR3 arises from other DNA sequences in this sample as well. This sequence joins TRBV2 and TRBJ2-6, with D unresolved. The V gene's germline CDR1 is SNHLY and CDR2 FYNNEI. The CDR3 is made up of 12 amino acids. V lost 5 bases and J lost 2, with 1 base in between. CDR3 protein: CASSPGANVLTF. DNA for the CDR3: TGTGCCAGCAGTCCTGGGGCCAACGTCCTGACTTTC.

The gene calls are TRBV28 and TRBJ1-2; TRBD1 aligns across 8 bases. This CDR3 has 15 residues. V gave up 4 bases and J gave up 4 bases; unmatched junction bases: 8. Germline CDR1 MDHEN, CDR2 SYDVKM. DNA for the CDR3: TGTGCCAGCAGTTCCCAGGGGGCGCCTCGCTATGGCTACACCTTC. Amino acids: CASSSQGAPRYGYTF.

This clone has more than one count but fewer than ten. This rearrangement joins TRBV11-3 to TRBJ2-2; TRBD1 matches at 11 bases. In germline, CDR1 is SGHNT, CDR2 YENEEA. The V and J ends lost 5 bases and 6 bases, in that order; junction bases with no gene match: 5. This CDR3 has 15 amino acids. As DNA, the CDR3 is TGTGCCAGCAGCGCCGGACAGGGGGCGGCCGGGGAGCTGTTTTTT. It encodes CASSAGQGAAGELFF.

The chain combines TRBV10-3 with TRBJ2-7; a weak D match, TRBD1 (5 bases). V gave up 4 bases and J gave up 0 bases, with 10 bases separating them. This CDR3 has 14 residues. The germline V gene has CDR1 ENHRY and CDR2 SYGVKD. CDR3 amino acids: CAISGPRDSYEQYF. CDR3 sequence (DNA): TGTGCCATCAGTGGCCCCAGGGACTCCTACGAGCAGTACTTC.

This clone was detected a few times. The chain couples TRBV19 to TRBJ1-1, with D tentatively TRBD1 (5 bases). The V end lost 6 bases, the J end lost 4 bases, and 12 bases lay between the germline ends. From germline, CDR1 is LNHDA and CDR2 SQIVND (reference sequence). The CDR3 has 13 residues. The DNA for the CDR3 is TGTGCCAGTAGCAACCCGGGGACCACTGAAGCTTTCTTT. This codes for CASSNPGTTEAFF.

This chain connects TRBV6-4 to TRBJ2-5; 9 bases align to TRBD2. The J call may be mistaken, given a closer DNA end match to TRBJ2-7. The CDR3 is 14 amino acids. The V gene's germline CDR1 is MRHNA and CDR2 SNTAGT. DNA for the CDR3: TGTGCCAGCAGTGAGCCTAGCGGGGCCTACGAGCAGTACTTC. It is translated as CASSEPSGAYEQYF.

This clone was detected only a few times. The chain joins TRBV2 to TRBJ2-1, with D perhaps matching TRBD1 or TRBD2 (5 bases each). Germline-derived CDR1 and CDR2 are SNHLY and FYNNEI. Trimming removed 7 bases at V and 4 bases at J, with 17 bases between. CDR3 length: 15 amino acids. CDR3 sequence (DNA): TGTGCCAGCACCCAAAGGGACCTAGGGTACAATGAGCAGTTCTTC. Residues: CASTQRDLGYNEQFF.